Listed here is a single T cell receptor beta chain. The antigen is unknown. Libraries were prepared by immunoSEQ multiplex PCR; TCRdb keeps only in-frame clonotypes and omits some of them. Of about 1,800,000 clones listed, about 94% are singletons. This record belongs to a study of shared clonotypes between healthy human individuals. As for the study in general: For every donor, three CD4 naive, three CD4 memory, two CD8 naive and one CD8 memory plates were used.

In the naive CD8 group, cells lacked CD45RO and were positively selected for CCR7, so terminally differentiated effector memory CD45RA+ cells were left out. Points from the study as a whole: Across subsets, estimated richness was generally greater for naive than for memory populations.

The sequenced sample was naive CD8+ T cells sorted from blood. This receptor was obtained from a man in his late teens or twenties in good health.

DNA for the CDR3: TGTGCTAGTGGTACCCCCACCGTTGGGAGGGTCGATGAGCAGTTCTTC. Its translation: CASGTPTVGRVDEQFF. The chain recombines TRBV12-5 with TRBJ2-1; 7 nucleotides match TRBD2. The CDR3 totals 16 residues. From germline, CDR1 is LGHNT and CDR2 FRNRAP. V lost 5 bases, J lost 8 bases, and 15 bases stayed unmatched.